The rows below give T cell receptor beta chains drawn from one sample of a study of blood T cell repertoires in COVID-19. The table came from immunoSEQ multiplex PCR; TCRdb's copy has only in-frame clones and leaves some out. The data hold around 360,000 clones, with 80% to 90% observed a single time. The sequencing sample was made of peripheral blood. The source is a woman in her thirties with COVID-19, enrolled during active disease. The CDR3 runs from the conserved cysteine through the conserved F or W. D genes are given only for firm matches. Size is stated for part of the rows, as once, few or many counts, or as a class when the clone is expanded.

clone size: -
D gene: -
V gene: TRBV10-2
J gene: TRBJ2-7
CDR3 DNA: TGCGCCAGCTCACCAGTCTCCTACGAGCAGTACTTC
CDR3 protein: CASSPVSYEQYF

clone size: -
D gene: TRBD1
V gene: TRBV28
J gene: TRBJ2-7
CDR3 DNA: TGTGCCAGCAATTCTCCCCGTTCAGGGGGCTACGAGCAGTACTTC
CDR3 protein: CASNSPRSGGYEQYF

clone size: -
D gene: -
V gene: TRBV5-1
J gene: TRBJ2-1
CDR3 DNA: TGCGCCAGCAGCTTGGATCGAGGGGAGCAGTTCTTC
CDR3 protein: CASSLDRGEQFF

clone size: -
D gene: -
V gene: TRBV27
J gene: TRBJ2-7
CDR3 DNA: TGTGCCAGCAGTCACGGGAGAGCGTCCGAGCAGTACTTC
CDR3 protein: CASSHGRASEQYF

clone size: -
D gene: TRBD2
V gene: TRBV24-1
J gene: TRBJ2-1
CDR3 DNA: TGTGCCACCAGTGATTACCCGGTGACTAGCGGGACCTACAATGAGCAGTTCTTC
CDR3 protein: CATSDYPVTSGTYNEQFF

clone size: -
D gene: -
V gene: TRBV4-1
J gene: TRBJ2-2
CDR3 DNA: TGCGCCAGCAGCCAAGGGAGACAGGCGAACACCGGGGAGCTGTTTTTT
CDR3 protein: CASSQGRQANTGELFF

clone size: -
D gene: TRBD2
V gene: TRBV28
J gene: TRBJ2-2
CDR3 DNA: TGTGCCAGCAGCGTACGGCGACTAGCGGGAGGGCCTTGGGCCGGGGAGCTGTTTTTT
CDR3 protein: CASSVRRLAGGPWAGELFF

clone size: once
D gene: -
V gene: TRBV6-2/TRBV6-3
J gene: TRBJ2-7
CDR3 DNA: TGTGCCAGCAGTTACGGGGCTACCTACGAGCAGTACTTC
CDR3 protein: CASSYGATYEQYF

clone size: -
D gene: TRBD2
V gene: TRBV19
J gene: TRBJ2-3
CDR3 DNA: TGTGCCAACCGGGGGACTAGCGGGAGGGGTTATTCAGGCACAGATACGCAGTATTTT
CDR3 protein: CANRGTSGRGYSGTDTQYF

clone size: -
D gene: -
V gene: TRBV6-5
J gene: TRBJ1-3
CDR3 DNA: TGTGCCAGCAGTACAGGATCCTACTCTGGAAACACCATATATTTT
CDR3 protein: CASSTGSYSGNTIYF

clone size: once
D gene: -
V gene: TRBV7-9
J gene: TRBJ1-1
CDR3 DNA: TGTGCCAGCCTCTCACAGGGCGGCACTGAAGCTTTCTTT
CDR3 protein: CASLSQGGTEAFF

clone size: -
D gene: TRBD2
V gene: TRBV12-3/TRBV12-4
J gene: TRBJ2-3
CDR3 DNA: TGTGCCAGCAGTTTAACAGCGGGGAATACGCAGTATTTT
CDR3 protein: CASSLTAGNTQYF

clone size: -
D gene: TRBD2
V gene: TRBV2
J gene: TRBJ2-7
CDR3 DNA: TGTGCCAGCAGGGCTGGACTAGCGGGGGCCTACGAGCAGTACTTC
CDR3 protein: CASRAGLAGAYEQYF

clone size: -
D gene: TRBD2
V gene: TRBV18
J gene: TRBJ2-3
CDR3 DNA: TGTGCCAGCTCACCACCGACTAGCGGGGGCACAGATACGCAGTATTTT
CDR3 protein: CASSPPTSGGTDTQYF

clone size: few
D gene: -
V gene: TRBV7-9
J gene: TRBJ2-2
CDR3 DNA: TGTGCCAGCAGTTCGGACATATTCACCGGGGAGCTGTTTTTT
CDR3 protein: CASSSDIFTGELFF

clone size: -
D gene: TRBD2
V gene: TRBV5-1
J gene: TRBJ2-7
CDR3 DNA: TGCGCCAGCAGCTTAGGGTCGGCGGGAGCACCCTACGAGCAGTACTTC
CDR3 protein: CASSLGSAGAPYEQYF

clone size: -
D gene: TRBD1
V gene: TRBV5-4
J gene: TRBJ1-4
CDR3 DNA: TGTGCCAGCAGTACGGACAGGTGGGAAGAAAAACTGTTTTTT
CDR3 protein: CASSTDRWEEKLFF

clone size: -
D gene: TRBD2
V gene: TRBV2
J gene: TRBJ2-3
CDR3 DNA: TGTGCCAGCATTGACTTCGGACTAGCGTCTAGCACAGATACGCAGTATTTT
CDR3 protein: CASIDFGLASSTDTQYF

clone size: once
D gene: TRBD1
V gene: TRBV15
J gene: TRBJ2-7
CDR3 DNA: TGTGCCACCAGCAGCCAAGGACAGGGGTCGTGGAACGAGCAGTACTTC
CDR3 protein: CATSSQGQGSWNEQYF

clone size: -
D gene: TRBD1
V gene: TRBV5-8
J gene: TRBJ2-7
CDR3 DNA: TGTGCCAGCAGAGACAGGGGGGGGACCTACGAGCAGTACTTC
CDR3 protein: CASRDRGGTYEQYF